Presented here are 14 T cell receptor beta chains from one specimen sequenced in a study of early T cells in non-severe SARS-CoV-2 infection. Each CDR3 protein gets one entry after TCRdb re-called the 5' RACE reads with MiXCR. This sample carries 51,000 or so distinct CDR3 sequences, about 10% of them seen once, and the ten largest clones take about 12%. Sequencing input: whole blood. These TCRs come from an adult who was a healthcare worker with PCR-confirmed SARS-CoV-2 infection or an uninfected control (not recorded which).

The table lists this clonotype with a few counts. The chain employs TRBV20-1 and TRBJ1-5; perhaps TRBD1 as D (6 bases). The CDR3 sequence is 14 residues long. Germline CDR1 DFQATT, CDR2 SNEGSKA (reference sequence). V lost 3 bases and J 0 bases, leaving 9 bases between the germline ends. The CDR3 spells CSASGGYSNQPQHF. CDR3 sequence (DNA): TGCAGTGCTAGTGGGGGCTATAGCAATCAGCCCCAGCATTTT.

This chain uses TRBV6-6 with TRBJ1-5, with 10 positions matching TRBD1. CDR1 is MNHNY and CDR2 is SVGAGI in the germline V gene (reference sequence). J lost 7 bases, V lost 4 bases, and 16 bases had no gene match. The CDR3 loop spans 18 amino acids. This CDR3 reads CASSSLGTGVSIGQPQHF. Written as DNA, the CDR3 is TGTGCCAGCAGTTCCTTAGGGACAGGGGTATCTATTGGGCAGCCCCAGCATTTT.

The chain joins TRBV20-1 to TRBJ1-4; 11 bases align to TRBD1. Trimming removed 5 bases from V and 7 bases from J; junction bases left unmatched: 3. The CDR3 length is 13 residues. Germline V lookup: CDR1 DFQATT, CDR2 SNEGSKA (reference sequence). The CDR3 DNA follows: TGCAGTGCTGCCGGGACAGGGGGTGAAAAACTGTTTTTT. Translating gives CSAAGTGGEKLFF.

This clonotype was recorded many times. The chain has TRBV7-9 and TRBJ2-3; maybe TRBD2 (5 bases). V lost 3 bases and J lost 1, with 8 bases in between. The length of the CDR3 is 14 residues. Germline loops: CDR1 SEHNR, CDR2 FQNEAQ (reference sequence). CDR3 loop: CASSFGAGTDTQYF. The CDR3 DNA reads as TGTGCCAGCAGCTTTGGAGCGGGCACAGATACGCAGTATTTT.

This clonotype was seen at least ten times. The rearrangement joins TRBV27 to TRBJ2-1; weak D call: TRBD1 (6 bases). The germline gives CDR1 MNHEY, CDR2 SMNVEV (reference sequence). V lost 6 bases and J lost 6, with 9 bases in between. The CDR3 runs to 12 residues. The CDR3 region is CASSYRANEQFF. DNA for the CDR3: TGTGCCAGCAGCTACAGGGCCAATGAGCAGTTCTTC.

This chain joins TRBV4-3 and TRBJ2-7, with 8 bases lining up with TRBD2. The CDR3 contains 17 residues. Losses at the gene ends were 0 bases for V and 2 bases for J; bases not matched to a gene: 9. Germline CDR1 and CDR2: LGHNA and YSLEER. As DNA, the CDR3 is TGCGCCAGCAGCCAAGATCGTACGAGCGGGAGCGCCTACGAGCAGTACTTC. The encoded protein is CASSQDRTSGSAYEQYF.

This clonotype was observed many times. V gene TRBV3-1 combines with J gene TRBJ2-2; D is perhaps TRBD1 (5 bases). CDR3 length: 17 residues. The V gene lost 1 base and the J gene lost 3 bases, with 15 bases spanning the gap. Germline CDR1 is LGHDT and CDR2 is YNNKEL (reference sequence). The CDR3 here is CASSQAVGTGYTGELFF. The CDR3 coding sequence is TGTGCCAGCAGCCAAGCTGTAGGTACAGGATACACCGGGGAGCTGTTTTTT.

This clonotype was counted ten times or more. The chain joins TRBV12-3 or TRBV12-4 to TRBJ2-7; 9 nucleotides match TRBD1. The CDR3 is made up of 15 amino acids. After removal of 5 bases from V and 6 bases from J, the junction contained 11 bases not matched to a gene. The CDR3 nucleotides read TGTGCCAGCAGTGTGGGACAGGGCGGATCTCTCGAGCAGTACTTC. This encodes CASSVGQGGSLEQYF.

This clonotype was seen a handful of times. The gene calls are TRBV20-1 and TRBJ1-2; unclear D gene. Trimming stripped 3 bases from V and 4 bases from J, with 9 bases between. This CDR3 has 12 residues. Germline CDR1 reads DFQATT; CDR2 reads SNEGSKA (reference sequence). CDR3 residues: CSAREHSYGYTF. Written as DNA, the CDR3 is TGCAGTGCTAGGGAACACAGCTATGGCTACACCTTC.

J is TRBJ2-4 and V is TRBV9; 8 nucleotides line up with TRBD1. V shed 3 bases and J 8 bases; nucleotides not matched to a gene: 7. The CDR3 contains 14 residues. Germline CDR1 is SGDLS and CDR2 is YYNGEE. The CDR3 coding sequence is TGTGCCAGCAGCGCGCCGGACAGGGAGGACATTCAGTACTTC. Translated, it gives CASSAPDREDIQYF.

The CDR3 nucleotides are TGTGCCAGCAGCCGGGGACTAGCGAGGGAGACCCAGTACTTC. Protein sequence: CASSRGLARETQYF. The J gene is TRBJ2-5, the V gene TRBV7-2, with 10 bases that match TRBD2. This CDR3 comprises 14 residues. Trimming at V came to 5 bases and at J to 5 bases, leaving 5 bases not matched to a gene. Germline V gene sequence: CDR1 SGHTA, CDR2 FQGNSA.

This clonotype was picked up many times. The chain joins TRBV10-3 to TRBJ1-1, with 7 bases lining up with TRBD1. Germline V gene sequence: CDR1 ENHRY, CDR2 SYGVKD. The CDR3 spans 16 residues. After removal of 10 bases from V and 3 bases from J, the junction contained 17 bases not matched to a gene. The CDR3 coding sequence is TGTGCCACCCTTGACAGGGAGGTTGGGACCCACACTGAAGCTTTCTTT. It codes for CATLDREVGTHTEAFF.

The chain uses TRBV5-1 and TRBJ2-3, with D possibly matching TRBD2 (6 bases). The CDR3 is 15 residues long. Trimming pared 2 bases from V and 4 bases from J, leaving 14 bases between. Per the germline V gene, CDR1 is SGHRS and CDR2 is YFSETQ. The CDR3 sequence is CASSFGGSGADTQYF. CDR3 nucleotides: TGCGCCAGCAGCTTCGGAGGGTCTGGCGCAGATACGCAGTATTTT. Filled out from reference TRBV5-1 and TRBJ2-3, the complete variable domain reads KAGVTQTPRYLIKTRGQQVTLSCSPISGHRSVSWYQQTPGQGLQFLFEYFSETQRNKGNFPGRFSGRQFSNSRSEMNVSTLELGDSALYLCASSFGGSGADTQYFGPGTRLTVL.

About this clonotype: A junction end diverges from the germline sequence, so it may reflect a read error. This chain links TRBV7-7 with TRBJ2-5, with D perhaps being TRBD1 or TRBD2 (5 bases each). The germline V gene has CDR1 SSHAT and CDR2 FNYEAQ (reference sequence). CDR3 length equals 15 residues. CDR3 in amino acids: CASSGKTGIAETQYF. CDR3 DNA: TGTGCTAGCAGCGGCAAAACAGGAATTGCGGAGACCCAGTACTTC.